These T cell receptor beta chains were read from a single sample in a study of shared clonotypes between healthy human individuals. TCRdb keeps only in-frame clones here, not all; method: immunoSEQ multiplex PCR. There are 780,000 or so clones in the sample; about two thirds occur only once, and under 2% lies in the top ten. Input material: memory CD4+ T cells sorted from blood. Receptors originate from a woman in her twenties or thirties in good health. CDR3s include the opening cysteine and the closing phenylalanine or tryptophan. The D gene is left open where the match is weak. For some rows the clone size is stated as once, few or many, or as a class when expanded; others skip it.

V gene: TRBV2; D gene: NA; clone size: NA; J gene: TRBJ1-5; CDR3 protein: CASSEGGTPPQHF; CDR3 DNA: TGTGCCAGCAGTGAAGGAGGGACTCCGCCCCAGCATTTT
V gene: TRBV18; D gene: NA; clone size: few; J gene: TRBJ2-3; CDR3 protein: CASSPQRSTDTQYF; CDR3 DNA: TGTGCCAGCTCACCACAGCGGAGCACAGATACGCAGTATTTT
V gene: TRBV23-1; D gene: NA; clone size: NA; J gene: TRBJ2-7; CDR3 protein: CASGGGRPRYF; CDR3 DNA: TGCGCCAGCGGGGGGGGGCGGCCGCGTTACTTC
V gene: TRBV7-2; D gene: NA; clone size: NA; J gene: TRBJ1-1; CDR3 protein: CASSFSGNTEAFF; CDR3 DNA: TGTGCCAGCAGCTTTTCAGGGAACACTGAAGCTTTCTTT
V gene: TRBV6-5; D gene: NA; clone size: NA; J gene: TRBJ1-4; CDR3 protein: CASSYLAGGGKLFF; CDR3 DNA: TGTGCCAGCAGTTACCTGGCGGGGGGCGGAAAACTGTTTTTT
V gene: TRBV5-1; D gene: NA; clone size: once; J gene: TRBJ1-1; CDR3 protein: CASSLAGRVTEAFF; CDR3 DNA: TGCGCCAGCAGCTTGGCCGGGAGGGTCACTGAAGCTTTCTTT
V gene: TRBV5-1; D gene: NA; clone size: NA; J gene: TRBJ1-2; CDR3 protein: CASRPPDLYGYTF; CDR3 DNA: TGCGCCAGCAGACCTCCGGATCTCTATGGCTACACCTTC
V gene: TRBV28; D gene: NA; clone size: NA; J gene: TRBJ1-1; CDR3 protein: CASSPPGYTEAFF; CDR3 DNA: TGTGCCAGCAGCCCCCCGGGTTACACTGAAGCTTTCTTT
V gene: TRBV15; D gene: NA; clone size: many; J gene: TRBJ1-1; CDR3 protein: CATSRDSGQNTEAFF; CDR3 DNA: TGTGCCACCAGCAGAGACTCTGGACAGAATACTGAAGCTTTCTTT
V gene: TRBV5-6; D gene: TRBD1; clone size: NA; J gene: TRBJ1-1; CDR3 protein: CASSRTGNTEAFF; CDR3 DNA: TGTGCCAGCAGCAGGACAGGGAACACTGAAGCTTTCTTT
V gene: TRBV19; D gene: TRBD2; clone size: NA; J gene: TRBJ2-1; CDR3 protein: CASSGPGLAIHNEQFF; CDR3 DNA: TGTGCCAGTAGTGGGCCGGGACTAGCGATACACAATGAGCAGTTCTTC
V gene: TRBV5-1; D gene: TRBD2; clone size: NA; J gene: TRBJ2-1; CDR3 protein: CASSLVASGSQNEQFF; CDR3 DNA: TGCGCCAGCAGCTTGGTGGCTAGCGGGAGTCAAAATGAGCAGTTCTTC
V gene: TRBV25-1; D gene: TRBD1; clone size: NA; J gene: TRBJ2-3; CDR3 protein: CASNTPATGDKDTQYF; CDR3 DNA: TGTGCCAGCAATACCCCGGCGACAGGGGATAAAGATACGCAGTATTTT
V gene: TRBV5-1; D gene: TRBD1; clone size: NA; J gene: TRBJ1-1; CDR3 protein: CASSLALTGSGTEAFF; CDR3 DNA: TGCGCCAGCAGCTTGGCCTTGACAGGGTCGGGCACTGAAGCTTTCTTT
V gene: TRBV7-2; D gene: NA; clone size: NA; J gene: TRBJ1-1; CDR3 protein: CASSLGSGEAFF; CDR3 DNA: TGTGCCAGCAGCCTAGGGTCCGGGGAGGCTTTCTTT
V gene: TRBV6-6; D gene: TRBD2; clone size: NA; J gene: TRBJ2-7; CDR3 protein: CASRRTSGTTYEQYF; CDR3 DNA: TGTGCCAGCAGAAGGACTAGCGGGACTACCTACGAGCAGTACTTC
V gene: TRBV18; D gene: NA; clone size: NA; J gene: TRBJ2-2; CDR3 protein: CASSPMMPGSMTGELFF; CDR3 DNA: TGTGCCAGCTCACCAATGATGCCGGGATCTATGACCGGGGAGCTGTTTTTT
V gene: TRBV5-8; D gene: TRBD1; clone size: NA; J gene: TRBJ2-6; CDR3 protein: CASSDFRTGSSGANVLTF; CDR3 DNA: TGTGCCAGCAGCGACTTTCGGACAGGGTCCTCTGGGGCCAACGTCCTGACTTTC
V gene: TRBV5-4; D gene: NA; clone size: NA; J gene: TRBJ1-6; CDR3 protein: CASSWYSDNSPLHF; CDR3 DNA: TGTGCCAGCAGCTGGTACAGCGATAATTCACCCCTCCACTTT
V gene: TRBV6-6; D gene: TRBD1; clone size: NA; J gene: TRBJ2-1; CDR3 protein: CASSYPGQGNEQFF; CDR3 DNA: TGTGCCAGCAGTTACCCGGGACAGGGTAATGAGCAGTTCTTC
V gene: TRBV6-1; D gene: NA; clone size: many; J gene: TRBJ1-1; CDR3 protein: CASSVADLTIAFF; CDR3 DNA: TGTGCCAGCAGTGTGGCGGATCTCACCATAGCTTTCTTT
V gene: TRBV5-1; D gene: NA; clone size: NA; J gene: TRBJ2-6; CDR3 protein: CASAEGSGANVLTF; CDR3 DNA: TGCGCCAGCGCGGAGGGCTCTGGGGCCAACGTCCTGACTTTC
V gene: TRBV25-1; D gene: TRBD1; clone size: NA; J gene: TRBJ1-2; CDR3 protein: CASSLSDRGQGDGYTF; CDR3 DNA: TGTGCCAGCAGCTTATCGGACCGGGGACAGGGGGATGGCTACACCTTC
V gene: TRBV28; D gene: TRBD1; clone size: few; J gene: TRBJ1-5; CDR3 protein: CASSLGGTGANQPQHF; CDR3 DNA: TGTGCCAGCAGTTTGGGAGGGACAGGGGCTAATCAGCCCCAGCATTTT
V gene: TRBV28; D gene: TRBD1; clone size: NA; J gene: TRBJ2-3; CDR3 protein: CASSTRTGSTDTQYF; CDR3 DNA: TGTGCCAGCAGCACCCGGACAGGAAGCACAGATACGCAGTATTTT
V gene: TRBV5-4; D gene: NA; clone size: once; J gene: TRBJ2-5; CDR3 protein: CASSFGSGVAETQYF; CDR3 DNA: TGTGCCAGCAGCTTCGGGTCAGGGGTTGCAGAGACCCAGTACTTC
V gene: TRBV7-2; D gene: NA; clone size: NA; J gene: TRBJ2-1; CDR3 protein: CASSLAGGLRGREQFF; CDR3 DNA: TGTGCCAGCAGCTTAGCGGGTGGCTTACGGGGGAGGGAGCAGTTCTTC
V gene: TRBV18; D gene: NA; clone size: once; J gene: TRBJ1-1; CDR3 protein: CASSPDRLNTEAFF; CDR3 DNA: TGTGCCAGCTCACCAGACAGGTTAAACACTGAAGCTTTCTTT
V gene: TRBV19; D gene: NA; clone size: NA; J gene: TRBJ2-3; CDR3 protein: CASSIEFRGSYDTQYF; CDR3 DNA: TGTGCCAGTAGTATAGAATTCAGAGGGAGTTATGATACGCAGTATTTT
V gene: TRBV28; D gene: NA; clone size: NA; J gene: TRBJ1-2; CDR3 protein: CASSPSWGAYGYTF; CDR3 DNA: TGTGCCAGCAGTCCCTCGTGGGGCGCGTATGGCTACACCTTC
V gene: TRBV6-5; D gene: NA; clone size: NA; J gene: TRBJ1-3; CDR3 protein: CASSYSTSSGNTIYF; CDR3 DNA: TGTGCCAGCAGTTACTCGACGAGCTCTGGAAACACCATATATTTT
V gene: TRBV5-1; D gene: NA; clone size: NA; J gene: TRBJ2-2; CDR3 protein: CASSPDWTLNTGELFF; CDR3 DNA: TGCGCCAGCAGCCCGGACTGGACTCTGAACACCGGGGAGCTGTTTTTT
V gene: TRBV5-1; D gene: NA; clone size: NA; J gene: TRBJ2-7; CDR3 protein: CAGRVPTIQIYEQYF; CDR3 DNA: TGCGCCGGGCGGGTCCCGACTATACAGATCTACGAGCAGTACTTC
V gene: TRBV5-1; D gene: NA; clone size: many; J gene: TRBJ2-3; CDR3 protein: CASSLSWQGTDTQYF; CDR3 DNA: TGCGCCAGCAGCTTGAGCTGGCAGGGCACAGATACGCAGTATTTT
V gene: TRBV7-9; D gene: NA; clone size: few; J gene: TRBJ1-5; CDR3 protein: CASSQGATKGNQPQHF; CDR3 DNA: TGTGCCAGCAGCCAAGGGGCCACAAAGGGGAATCAGCCCCAGCATTTT
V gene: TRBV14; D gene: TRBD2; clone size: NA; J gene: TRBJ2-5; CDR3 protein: CASSQGKFLRAGREVETQYF; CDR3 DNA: TGTGCCAGCAGCCAAGGAAAATTCCTGCGAGCGGGAAGGGAGGTAGAGACCCAGTACTTC
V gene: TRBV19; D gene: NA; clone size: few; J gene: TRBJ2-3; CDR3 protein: CASSPNLATDTQYF; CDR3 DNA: TGTGCCAGTTCCCCCAACCTCGCGACAGATACGCAGTATTTT
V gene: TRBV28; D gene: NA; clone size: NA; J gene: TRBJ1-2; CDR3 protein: CASSLGGGSNYGYTF; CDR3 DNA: TGTGCCAGCAGTTTAGGCGGGGGGTCCAACTATGGCTACACCTTC
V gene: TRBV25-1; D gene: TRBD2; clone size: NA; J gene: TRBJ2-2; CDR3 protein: CASRTSGSGELFF; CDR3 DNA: TGTGCCAGCCGGACTAGCGGGTCCGGGGAGCTGTTTTTT
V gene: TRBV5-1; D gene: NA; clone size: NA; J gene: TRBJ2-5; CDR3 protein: CASSPKGGYQETQYF; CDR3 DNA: TGCGCCAGCAGCCCCAAGGGGGGTTACCAAGAGACCCAGTACTTC
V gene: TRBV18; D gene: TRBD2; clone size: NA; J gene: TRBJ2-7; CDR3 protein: CASSPPNRAGGHYHF; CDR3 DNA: TGTGCCAGCTCACCTCCCAATCGAGCGGGAGGGCACTATCACTTC
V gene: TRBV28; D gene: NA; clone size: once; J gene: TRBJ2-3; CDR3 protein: CASSLTLVDTQYF; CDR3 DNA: TGTGCCAGCAGTCTAACCCTAGTGGATACGCAGTATTTT
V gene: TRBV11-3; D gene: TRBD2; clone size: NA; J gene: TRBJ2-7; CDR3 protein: CASSRTQGGQRERQYF; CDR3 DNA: TGTGCCAGCAGCCGCACACAGGGCGGCCAGCGGGAGAGGCAGTACTTC
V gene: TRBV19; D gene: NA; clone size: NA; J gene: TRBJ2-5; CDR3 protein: CASSIGQQETQYF; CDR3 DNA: TGTGCCAGTAGTATCGGACAGCAAGAGACCCAGTACTTC
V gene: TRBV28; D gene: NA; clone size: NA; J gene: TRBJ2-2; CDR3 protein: CASSPFWGANTGELFF; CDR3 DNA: TGTGCCAGCAGTCCTTTTTGGGGCGCGAACACCGGGGAGCTGTTTTTT
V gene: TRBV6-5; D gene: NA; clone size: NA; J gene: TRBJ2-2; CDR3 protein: CASRGLETITGELFF; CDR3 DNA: TGTGCCAGCAGGGGTTTAGAGACTATCACCGGGGAGCTGTTTTTT
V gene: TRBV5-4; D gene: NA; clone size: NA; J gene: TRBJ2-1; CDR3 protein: CASSSGLAYNEQFF; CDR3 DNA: TGTGCCAGCAGCTCGGGACTGGCCTACAATGAGCAGTTCTTC
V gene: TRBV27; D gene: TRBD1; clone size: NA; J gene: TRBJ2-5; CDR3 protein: CASSLSFDRDTKETQYF; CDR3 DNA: TGTGCCAGCAGTTTATCCTTCGACAGGGATACAAAAGAGACCCAGTACTTC
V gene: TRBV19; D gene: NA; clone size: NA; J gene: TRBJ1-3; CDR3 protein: CASTPGGTGNTIYF; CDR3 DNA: TGTGCCAGTACCCCGGGAGGGACCGGAAACACCATATATTTT
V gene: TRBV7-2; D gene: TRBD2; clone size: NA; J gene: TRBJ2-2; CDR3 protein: CASSRRLAGKTGELFF; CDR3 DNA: TGTGCCAGCAGCCGCAGACTAGCGGGAAAAACCGGGGAGCTGTTTTTT